The rows below give T cell receptor beta chains drawn from one sample of a study of CD8 T cells in Susac syndrome. TCRdb reprocessed the immunoSEQ multiplex PCR reads with MiXCR, giving one entry per CDR3 protein. The sample includes about 130,000 distinct CDR3 sequences, about 95% of them seen just once. Sequenced input: CD4+ T cells from PBMCs. The receptors stem from a human donor in good health. Both conserved end residues are part of each CDR3. Some rows mark clone size as missing; the rest say once, few, many or name a class of expanded clone.

V gene: TRBV7-2; J gene: TRBJ2-7; clone size: once; CDR3 protein: CASSTLEPASYEQYF
V gene: TRBV20-1; J gene: TRBJ2-3; clone size: once; CDR3 protein: CSAKRQGVTDTQYF
V gene: TRBV29-1; J gene: TRBJ1-1; clone size: -; CDR3 protein: CSVGLALNTEAFF
V gene: TRBV15; J gene: TRBJ2-7; clone size: -; CDR3 protein: CATSRALAGDSYEQYF
V gene: TRBV21-1; J gene: TRBJ2-2; clone size: -; CDR3 protein: CASSPGTFSNTGELFF
V gene: TRBV18; J gene: TRBJ1-1; clone size: -; CDR3 protein: CASSPRASSDKAEAFF
V gene: TRBV6-2/TRBV6-3; J gene: TRBJ2-6; clone size: -; CDR3 protein: CASSYGRTGNSGANVLTF
V gene: TRBV15; J gene: TRBJ2-4; clone size: -; CDR3 protein: CATNSGTQGLAKNIQYF
V gene: TRBV2; J gene: TRBJ2-7; clone size: -; CDR3 protein: CASSVVDEQYF
V gene: TRBV29-1; J gene: TRBJ2-1; clone size: once; CDR3 protein: CSVEAFRLGLAGGWNEQFF
V gene: TRBV20-1; J gene: TRBJ2-7; clone size: -; CDR3 protein: CSARVQTYEQYF
V gene: TRBV10-3; J gene: TRBJ2-7; clone size: -; CDR3 protein: CAISPDRAYEQYF
V gene: TRBV3-1; J gene: TRBJ1-1; clone size: -; CDR3 protein: CASSQADRKNTEAFF
V gene: TRBV18; J gene: TRBJ2-7; clone size: -; CDR3 protein: CASSPNYSSYEQYF
V gene: TRBV13; J gene: TRBJ2-3; clone size: -; CDR3 protein: CASSMRLAGKGDTQYF
V gene: TRBV7-9; J gene: TRBJ1-2; clone size: -; CDR3 protein: CASSFQGLGGYTF
V gene: TRBV29-1; J gene: TRBJ2-5; clone size: -; CDR3 protein: CSVEEGGGTQYF
V gene: TRBV10-3; J gene: TRBJ1-5; clone size: -; CDR3 protein: CAISEGADSNQPQHF
V gene: TRBV7-9; J gene: TRBJ2-3; clone size: -; CDR3 protein: CASSPGLAGVADTQYF
V gene: TRBV6-1; J gene: TRBJ1-5; clone size: -; CDR3 protein: CASSGVDRRRSDNQPQHF
V gene: TRBV30; J gene: TRBJ1-1; clone size: -; CDR3 protein: CAWRYFSRTGDTEAFF
V gene: TRBV4-1; J gene: TRBJ2-1; clone size: -; CDR3 protein: CASSQGWTSGKNEQFF
V gene: TRBV5-1; J gene: TRBJ1-1; clone size: -; CDR3 protein: CASSPEQGANTEAFF
V gene: TRBV7-9; J gene: TRBJ1-1; clone size: -; CDR3 protein: CASSLGQGHTEAFF
V gene: TRBV3-1; J gene: TRBJ1-4; clone size: -; CDR3 protein: CATGDRDIATNEKLFF
V gene: TRBV18; J gene: TRBJ2-7; clone size: -; CDR3 protein: CASSPSRTQPSYEQYF
V gene: TRBV6-1; J gene: TRBJ2-3; clone size: -; CDR3 protein: CASSGPSGLEADTQYF
V gene: TRBV2; J gene: TRBJ1-1; clone size: -; CDR3 protein: CASTRDVNTEAFF
V gene: TRBV7-2; J gene: TRBJ2-1; clone size: -; CDR3 protein: CASSQPTGGGSPYNEQFF
V gene: TRBV23-1; J gene: TRBJ1-4; clone size: -; CDR3 protein: CASSRSRTGGAEKLFF
V gene: TRBV29-1; J gene: TRBJ2-3; clone size: -; CDR3 protein: CSVSGQGAYTQYF
V gene: TRBV18; J gene: TRBJ2-5; clone size: -; CDR3 protein: CASSSRQGSETQYF
V gene: TRBV29-1; J gene: TRBJ2-1; clone size: -; CDR3 protein: CSATTDSSYNEQFF
V gene: TRBV9; J gene: TRBJ2-5; clone size: few; CDR3 protein: CASSGLAETQYF
V gene: TRBV7-2; J gene: TRBJ2-7; clone size: -; CDR3 protein: CASSLGMEQYF
V gene: TRBV2; J gene: -; clone size: -; CDR3 protein: CSSSLGTSPDEQYF
V gene: TRBV28; J gene: TRBJ2-5; clone size: few; CDR3 protein: CASSSLGVQETQYF
V gene: TRBV10-2; J gene: TRBJ2-3; clone size: -; CDR3 protein: CASTDVQRPTDTQYF
V gene: TRBV7-2; J gene: TRBJ1-4; clone size: -; CDR3 protein: CASSPGSTNEKLFF
V gene: TRBV3-1; J gene: TRBJ2-7; clone size: -; CDR3 protein: CASSQDQQAYEQYF
V gene: TRBV5-1; J gene: TRBJ2-7; clone size: -; CDR3 protein: CASSLEVAGEQYF
V gene: TRBV4-2; J gene: TRBJ2-1; clone size: -; CDR3 protein: CASSQGGSSGRYNEQFF
V gene: TRBV29-1; J gene: TRBJ2-1; clone size: once; CDR3 protein: CSVEPLVSSDYNEQFF
V gene: TRBV27; J gene: TRBJ2-7; clone size: -; CDR3 protein: CASSFAGSGGQYF
V gene: TRBV3-1; J gene: TRBJ2-1; clone size: -; CDR3 protein: CASSQGLSISSYNEQFF
V gene: TRBV27; J gene: TRBJ2-7; clone size: -; CDR3 protein: CASRGASYEQYF
V gene: TRBV7-2; J gene: TRBJ2-3; clone size: once; CDR3 protein: CASSSRTGDTQYF
V gene: TRBV15; J gene: TRBJ1-4; clone size: -; CDR3 protein: CATSRDYTPTNEKLFF
V gene: TRBV3-1; J gene: TRBJ2-7; clone size: once; CDR3 protein: CASSSGLETHEQYF
V gene: TRBV9; J gene: TRBJ2-2; clone size: -; CDR3 protein: CASSVARGWTGELFF